One and the same sample provided the 24 T cell receptor beta chains below, sequenced in a study of T-cell reconstitution after alpha-beta-depleted transplantation in children. Unique molecular identifiers were incorporated during preparation of the TCRbeta library. TCRdb processed the PCR reads anew with MiXCR; each CDR3 protein has one entry. The table lists about 540,000 distinct CDR3 sequences, 25% to 30% of them singletons. The specimen comprised PBMCs, sampled before TCRalphabeta/CD19-depleted stem cell transplant. The receptors originated from a boy under three years old with Wiskott-Aldrich syndrome, due to receive a stem cell transplant.

J is TRBJ2-1 and V is TRBV15, with D possibly called TRBD1 or TRBD2 (5 bases each). The V gene lost 0 bases and the J gene lost 2 bases, with 8 bases spanning the gap. Germline assignment: CDR1 LNHNV and CDR2 YYDKDF (reference sequence). The CDR3 consists of 15 residues. The CDR3, as DNA: TGTGCCACCAGCAGAGATTGGGGGACCTACAATGAGCAGTTCTTC. It specifies CATSRDWGTYNEQFF.

The DNA of the CDR3 is TGCGCCAGCAGCTTGGGGAAATACGGGGAGCTGTTTTTT. The encoded protein is CASSLGKYGELFF. The rearrangement uses TRBV5-1 and TRBJ2-2; no clear D. CDR3 length: 13 amino acids. Per the germline V gene, CDR1 is SGHRS and CDR2 is YFSETQ. Trimming took 0 bases from V and 7 from J, leaving 7 bases between them. Looking up the rest from reference TRBV5-1 and TRBJ2-2 gives the full variable domain: KAGVTQTPRYLIKTRGQQVTLSCSPISGHRSVSWYQQTPGQGLQFLFEYFSETQRNKGNFPGRFSGRQFSNSRSEMNVSTLELGDSALYLCASSLGKYGELFFGEGSRLTVL.

This CDR3 reads CASSLLRQGYEQYF. DNA for the CDR3: TGTGCCAGCAGTTTACTTCGACAGGGCTACGAGCAGTACTTC. The V call is TRBV27, the J call TRBJ2-7, with TRBD1 matching over 7 bases. The V and J ends lost 2 bases and 3 bases, in that order; junction bases with no gene match: 4. The germline V gene encodes CDR1 MNHEY and CDR2 SMNVEV (reference sequence). CDR3 length: 14 residues.

The chain is built from TRBV20-1 and TRBJ2-2; 10 bases line up with TRBD1. CDR1 and CDR2 (germline): DFQATT, SNEGSKA (reference sequence). The CDR3 has 14 residues. J gave up 6 bases and V 6 bases, and 7 bases lay outside the gene matches. CDR3 in DNA: TGCAGTGCCGTATCCGGGACAGGGGCCGGGGAGCTGTTTTTT. It translates to CSAVSGTGAGELFF.

This chain connects TRBV10-3 to TRBJ2-7, with TRBD1 identical over 9 bases. The CDR3 extends over 13 amino acids. CDR1 and CDR2 (germline): ENHRY, SYGVKD. The V gene end was trimmed by 8 bases and the J gene end by 6 bases; junction bases not matched to a gene: 8. CDR3: CAIEAGTGTEQYF. CDR3 in DNA: TGTGCCATCGAGGCCGGGACAGGGACCGAGCAGTACTTC.

This chain joins TRBV30 and TRBJ2-1, with 8 positions matching TRBD1. The CDR3 extends over 13 amino acids. Germline-derived CDR1 and CDR2 are GTSNPN and SVGIG (reference sequence). The trim removed 5 bases at V and 8 bases at J, leaving 8 bases unmatched. CDR3 region: CAWLRQGTHEQFF. CDR3 coding DNA: TGTGCCTGGTTACGACAGGGGACCCATGAGCAGTTCTTC.

The J gene is TRBJ2-7, the V gene TRBV5-1; D may be TRBD2 (5 bases). The CDR3 extends over 14 amino acids. The V end lost 2 bases, the J end lost 3 bases, and 12 bases lay between the germline ends. From germline, CDR1 is SGHRS and CDR2 YFSETQ. The CDR3 DNA sequence: TGCGCCAGCAGCTTCTCGGGGAAGCACTACGAGCAGTACTTC. The encoded protein is CASSFSGKHYEQYF.

The chain combines TRBV5-6 with TRBJ1-2; D call uncertain. Germline-derived CDR1 and CDR2 are SGHDT and YYEEEE. The CDR3 length is 12 residues. V was clipped by 2 bases and J by 7 bases, with 9 bases between them. The CDR3 loop reads CASSFDHTGYTF. CDR3 sequence (DNA): TGTGCCAGCAGCTTCGACCATACTGGCTACACCTTC.

This clonotype was observed a few times. CDR3 nucleotide sequence: TGTGCCAGCAGCTTAAGGGCGACAACTGGGGCCAACGTCCTGACTTTC. This sequence encodes CASSLRATTGANVLTF. The gene calls are TRBV11-2 and TRBJ2-6; D uncertain. The CDR3 has 16 residues. Trimming cost V 2 bases and J 2 bases, with 10 bases left between them. The germline V gene has CDR1 SGHAT and CDR2 FQNNGV.

The chain couples TRBV29-1 to TRBJ2-5, with TRBD2 matching 7 bases. The V gene end was trimmed by 4 bases and the J gene end by 0 bases; junction bases not matched to a gene: 8. The CDR3 sequence is 15 residues long. Germline loops: CDR1 SQVTM, CDR2 ANQGSEA. The CDR3 nucleotides are TGCAGCGTTGTACTGCTAGCGGAGTACCAAGAGACCCAGTACTTC. Its protein is CSVVLLAEYQETQYF.

The chain combines TRBV6-1 with TRBJ2-1; perhaps TRBD2 as D (6 bases). This CDR3 contains 14 residues. The V end lost 6 bases, the J end lost 0 bases, and 9 bases lay between the germline ends. Germline V CDR1 and CDR2: MNHNS, SASEGT. CDR3 coding DNA: TGTGCCAGCAGGGAGGGCCCCTCCTACAATGAGCAGTTCTTC. Protein: CASREGPSYNEQFF.

This clonotype turned up a few times. The chain links TRBV5-1 to TRBJ2-2; D may be TRBD1 or TRBD2 (7 bases each). Germline V gene lookup returns CDR1 SGHRS and CDR2 YFSETQ. With 4 bases removed from V and 0 bases from J, the gap between germline ends came to 16 bases. The CDR3 is 17 residues long. The CDR3: CASSPLPGGANTGELFF. CDR3 DNA: TGCGCCAGCAGCCCTCTCCCAGGGGGGGCGAACACCGGGGAGCTGTTTTTT. The complete variable domain, with remaining parts taken from reference TRBV5-1 and TRBJ2-2, reads KAGVTQTPRYLIKTRGQQVTLSCSPISGHRSVSWYQQTPGQGLQFLFEYFSETQRNKGNFPGRFSGRQFSNSRSEMNVSTLELGDSALYLCASSPLPGGANTGELFFGEGSRLTVL.

This chain uses TRBV20-1 with TRBJ2-1; D may be TRBD2 (6 bases). Trimming stripped 3 bases from V and 3 bases from J, with 24 bases between. The CDR3 has 18 amino acids. Germline V gene data show CDR1 as DFQATT and CDR2 as SNEGSKA (reference sequence). CDR3 in DNA: TGCAGTGCTAGCCCGCCCGGGAGAAGGGCGAACGACTACAATGAGCAGTTCTTC. Translating gives CSASPPGRRANDYNEQFF.

A few counts support this clonotype. The chain employs TRBV14 and TRBJ2-7; TRBD2 agrees at 13 bases. V lost 4 bases, J lost 2 bases, and 5 bases stayed unmatched. CDR3 length: 16 amino acids. Germline V lookup: CDR1 SGHDN, CDR2 FVKESK. This CDR3 is CASSLGLAGPPYEQYF. The CDR3 DNA reads as TGTGCCAGCAGCCTGGGACTAGCGGGACCTCCCTACGAGCAGTACTTC.

The V gene is TRBV20-1, the J gene TRBJ2-3, with a tentative D call TRBD1 (6 bases). The CDR3 is 11 residues long. The V end was cut by 6 bases, the J end by 6 bases, with 10 bases between. Per the germline V gene, CDR1 is DFQATT and CDR2 is SNEGSKA (reference sequence). CDR3 in amino acids: CSAHRADTQYF. DNA for the CDR3: TGCAGTGCCCACAGGGCGGATACGCAGTATTTT.

The CDR3 sequence: CSARRTSGRVYTQYF. The DNA of the CDR3 is TGCAGTGCTAGGCGGACTAGCGGGAGGGTGTATACGCAGTATTTT. The chain links TRBV20-1 to TRBJ2-3; 15 nucleotides line up with TRBD2. The CDR3 contains 15 residues. The trim removed 3 bases at V and 7 bases at J, leaving 5 bases unmatched. Germline values: CDR1 DFQATT, CDR2 SNEGSKA (reference sequence).

This clonotype occurred a few times. V usage is TRBV24-1 and J usage is TRBJ2-2; D uncertain. Looked up from germline, CDR1 is KGHDR and CDR2 is SFDVKD. V lost 2 bases and J 8 bases, leaving 11 bases between the germline ends. The CDR3 runs to 14 residues. CDR3 sequence: CATSDSSELGELFF. DNA for the CDR3: TGTGCCACCAGTGATTCGTCCGAGTTGGGGGAGCTGTTTTTT.

The J gene is TRBJ1-2, the V gene TRBV20-1; TRBD1 is a possible D gene (5 bases). The length of the CDR3 is 12 residues. V lost 6 bases and J lost 3, with 11 bases in between. In germline, CDR1 is DFQATT, CDR2 SNEGSKA (reference sequence). CDR3 residues: CSAAGQDYGYTF. The CDR3 DNA reads TGCAGTGCAGCAGGGCAGGACTATGGCTACACCTTC.

The V gene is TRBV2, the J gene TRBJ2-5; D is ambiguous. Trimming pared 6 bases from V and 1 base from J, leaving 12 bases between. The germline gives CDR1 SNHLY, CDR2 FYNNEI. This CDR3 is built from 14 residues. The CDR3, as DNA: TGTGCCAGCAGGGAGACCCTGGGCCAAGAGACCCAGTACTTC. Translating gives CASRETLGQETQYF. The full variable domain, completed using reference TRBV2 and TRBJ2-5, is EPEVTQTPSHQVTQMGQEVILRCVPISNHLYFYWYRQILGQKVEFLVSFYNNEISEKSEIFDDQFSVERPDGSNFTLKIRSTKLEDSAMYFCASRETLGQETQYFGPGTRLLVL.

There are a few counts of this clonotype. This chain joins TRBV3-1 and TRBJ2-1, with 10 positions matching TRBD1. The length of the CDR3 is 19 residues. J was trimmed by 0 bases and V by 0 bases; bases with no gene match: 8. Germline V gene lookup returns CDR1 LGHDT and CDR2 YNNKEL (reference sequence). In nucleotides, the CDR3 is TGTGCCAGCAGCCAAGAGGGACAGGGGTCCCCGATCTCCTACAATGAGCAGTTCTTC. This codes for CASSQEGQGSPISYNEQFF.

This clonotype was seen repeatedly, ten times or more. The rearrangement uses TRBV10-3 and TRBJ2-5; 10 bases line up with TRBD1. Trimming at V came to 5 bases and at J to 5 bases, leaving 8 bases not matched to a gene. CDR3 length: 15 amino acids. Germline values: CDR1 ENHRY, CDR2 SYGVKD. CDR3: CAISPGTGAVETQYF. The CDR3 nucleotides read TGTGCCATCAGTCCCGGGACAGGGGCCGTGGAGACCCAGTACTTC.

V gene TRBV5-1 combines with J gene TRBJ2-5; no reliable D call. V was cut by 1 base and J by 3 bases, with 13 bases left in between. This CDR3 has 15 residues. Germline CDR1 and CDR2: SGHRS and YFSETQ. CDR3: CASSLIVGLEETQYF. DNA for the CDR3: TGCGCCAGCAGCTTGATAGTGGGCCTAGAAGAGACCCAGTACTTC.

The rearrangement links TRBV7-3 to TRBJ1-1; possible D gene TRBD1, 5 bases. The CDR3 runs to 13 residues. With 5 bases removed from V and 3 bases from J, the gap between germline ends came to 10 bases. Germline values: CDR1 SGHTA, CDR2 FQGTGA. Written as DNA, the CDR3 is TGTGCCAGCAGCCAAAGGGGTGACACTGAAGCTTTCTTT. Translating it yields CASSQRGDTEAFF.

The chain carries TRBV12-3 or TRBV12-4 and TRBJ2-7, with TRBD2 identical over 14 bases. V dropped 3 bases and J dropped 7; count of bases not matched to a gene: 8. The CDR3 is 16 amino acids. CDR3 in DNA: TGTGCCAGCAGTTTGCGGGGGACTAGCGGGAGCGGGGAGCAGTACTTC. This translates into CASSLRGTSGSGEQYF.